A single T cell receptor beta chain is shown here with its context. V dropped 5 bases and J dropped 3; count of bases not matched to a gene: 7. The CDR3 sequence is 15 residues long. Germline CDR1 LGHDT, CDR2 YNNKEL (reference sequence). The record originates from a study of blood T cells in healthy people across ages. Every participating donor contributed approximately 10 milliliters of peripheral blood through a draw. The use of a sample-barcoded 5' primer and a J-beta primer mix characterized a second PCR of roughly 6 to 11 cycles. TCRdb re-analysed the 5' RACE reads in MiXCR, keeping a single row per CDR3 protein. The sample shows around 1.5 million distinct CDR3 sequences, almost 60% of them seen only once.

Material: blood. The chain is built from TRBV3-1 and TRBJ2-5, with 9 bases fitting TRBD2. The clonotype was recovered from a man in his late teens or twenties in good health. The CDR3 spells CASSENSGSEETQYF. The CDR3 DNA reads TGTGCCAGCAGCGAGAATAGCGGGAGCGAAGAGACCCAGTACTTC.